The sequence of this TCR beta chain was determined in a study of T cells in Graves' hyperthyroidism and ophthalmopathy. Using approximately 10 ml of fresh peripheral blood, PBMCs were prepared. This CDR3 comprises 13 residues. In germline, CDR1 is MDHEN, CDR2 SYDVKM. Trimming pared 7 bases from V and 7 bases from J, leaving 14 bases between. Template material for amplifying TCR beta CDR3 regions consisted of RNA transcripts. TCR CDR3 underwent first-round RT-PCR with the HTBI primer set. In TCRdb, the multiplex PCR reads were re-called with MiXCR into one record per CDR3 protein. The repertoire consists of approximately 430,000 distinct CDR3 sequences, with less than 20% occurring once and the leading ten covering roughly an eighth. This clonotype was seen repeatedly, ten times or more.

This receptor was identified in a woman aged 18-30 years with Graves' hyperthyroidism. What was sequenced was blood. This chain links TRBV28 with TRBJ2-1, with D possibly being TRBD2 (6 bases). CDR3 in DNA: TGTGCCAGCATTGCGGGGTTCGGAAATGAGCAGTTCTTC. Translation gives CASIAGFGNEQFF.